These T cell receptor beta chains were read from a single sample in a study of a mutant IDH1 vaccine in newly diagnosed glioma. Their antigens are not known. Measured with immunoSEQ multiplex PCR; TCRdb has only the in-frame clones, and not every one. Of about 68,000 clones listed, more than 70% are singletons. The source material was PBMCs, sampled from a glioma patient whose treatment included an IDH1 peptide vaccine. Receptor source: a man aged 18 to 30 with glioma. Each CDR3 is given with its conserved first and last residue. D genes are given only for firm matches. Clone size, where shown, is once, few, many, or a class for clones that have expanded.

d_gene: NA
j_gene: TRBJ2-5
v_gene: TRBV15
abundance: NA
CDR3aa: CATSRDKAQETQYF
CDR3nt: TGTGCCACCAGCAGAGATAAGGCCCAAGAGACCCAGTACTTC

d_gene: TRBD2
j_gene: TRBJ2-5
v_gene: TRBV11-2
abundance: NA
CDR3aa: CASSLTSGAYNYQYF
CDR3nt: TGTGCCAGCAGCCTTACTAGCGGGGCGTATAATTACCAGTACTTC

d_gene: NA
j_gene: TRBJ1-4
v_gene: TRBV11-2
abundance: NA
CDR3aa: CASSLAPRSNANEKLFF
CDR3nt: TGTGCCAGCAGCTTAGCACCCAGATCCAATGCTAATGAAAAACTGTTTTTT

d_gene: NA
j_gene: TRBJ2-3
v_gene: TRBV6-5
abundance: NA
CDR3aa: CASSFSGTTPTDTQYF
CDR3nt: TGTGCCAGCAGTTTCTCCGGGACCACCCCCACAGATACGCAGTATTTT

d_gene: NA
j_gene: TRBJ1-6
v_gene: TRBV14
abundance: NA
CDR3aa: CASRLESPGSPLHF
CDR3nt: TGTGCCAGCAGATTGGAGTCCCCAGGGTCACCCCTCCACTTT

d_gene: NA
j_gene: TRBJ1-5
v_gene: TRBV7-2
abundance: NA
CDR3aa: CASSLGSGNNQPQHF
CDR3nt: TGTGCCAGCAGCTTAGGGTCAGGCAACAATCAGCCCCAGCATTTT

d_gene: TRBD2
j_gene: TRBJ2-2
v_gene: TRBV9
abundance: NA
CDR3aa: CASSVDPSGIANTGELFF
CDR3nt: TGTGCCAGCAGCGTAGATCCTAGCGGGATTGCGAACACCGGGGAGCTGTTTTTT

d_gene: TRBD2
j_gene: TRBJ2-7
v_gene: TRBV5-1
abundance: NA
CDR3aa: CASSLSRTRDFSYEQYF
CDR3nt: TGCGCCAGCAGCTTGTCTCGGACTAGGGACTTTTCCTACGAGCAGTACTTC

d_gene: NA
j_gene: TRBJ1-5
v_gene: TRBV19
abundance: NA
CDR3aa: CASSPNSNQPQHF
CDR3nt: TGTGCCAGTAGTCCTAATAGCAATCAGCCCCAGCATTTT

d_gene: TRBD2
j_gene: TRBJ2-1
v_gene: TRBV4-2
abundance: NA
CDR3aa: CASSRESSGPEQFF
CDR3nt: TGTGCCAGCAGCCGTGAAAGTAGCGGGCCTGAGCAGTTCTTC

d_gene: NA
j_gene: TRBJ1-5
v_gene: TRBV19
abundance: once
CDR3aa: CASSIEGSSYSNQPQHF
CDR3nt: TGTGCCAGTAGTATAGAGGGCAGCAGTTATAGCAATCAGCCCCAGCATTTT

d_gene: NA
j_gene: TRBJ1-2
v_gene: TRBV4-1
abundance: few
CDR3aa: CASSQDKGMIGGYTF
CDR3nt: TGCGCCAGCAGCCAAGACAAGGGAATGATTGGTGGCTACACCTTC

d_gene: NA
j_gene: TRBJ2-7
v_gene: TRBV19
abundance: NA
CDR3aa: CASTAGTYEQYF
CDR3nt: TGTGCCAGTACGGCAGGGACCTACGAGCAGTACTTC

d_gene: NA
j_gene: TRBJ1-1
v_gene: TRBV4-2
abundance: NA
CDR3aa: CASSREIRDRPEAFF
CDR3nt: TGTGCCAGCAGCAGGGAAATCCGGGACCGCCCTGAAGCTTTCTTT

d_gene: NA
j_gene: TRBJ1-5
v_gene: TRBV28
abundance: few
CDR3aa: CASSLLVGGNQPQHF
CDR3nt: TGTGCCAGCAGTTTACTCGTCGGAGGCAATCAGCCCCAGCATTTT

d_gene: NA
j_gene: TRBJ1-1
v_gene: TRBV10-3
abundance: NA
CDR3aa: CAISDVHTEAFF
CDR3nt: TGTGCCATCAGTGACGTACACACTGAAGCTTTCTTT

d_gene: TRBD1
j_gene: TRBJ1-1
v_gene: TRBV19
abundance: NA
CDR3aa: CASSDGRVDRVYSEAFF
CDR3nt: TGTGCCAGTAGCGATGGGCGGGTGGACAGGGTTTATAGTGAAGCTTTCTTT

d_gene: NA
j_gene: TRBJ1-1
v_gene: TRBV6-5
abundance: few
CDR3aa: CASSYGRAGDTEAFF
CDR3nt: TGTGCCAGCAGTTATGGCAGGGCGGGGGACACTGAAGCTTTCTTT

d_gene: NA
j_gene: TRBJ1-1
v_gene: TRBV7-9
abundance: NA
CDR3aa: CASSLGRFHTEAFF
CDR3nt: TGTGCCAGCAGCCTTGGACGGTTTCACACTGAAGCTTTCTTT

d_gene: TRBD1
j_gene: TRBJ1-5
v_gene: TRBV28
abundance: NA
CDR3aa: CASSFRDRGFNQPQHF
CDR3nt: TGTGCCAGCAGTTTCCGGGACAGGGGGTTCAATCAGCCCCAGCATTTT

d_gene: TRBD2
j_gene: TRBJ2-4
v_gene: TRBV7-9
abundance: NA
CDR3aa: CASSAPRLAGDGGNIQYF
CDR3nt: TGTGCCAGCAGTGCGCCGAGGCTAGCGGGAGATGGGGGAAACATTCAGTACTTC

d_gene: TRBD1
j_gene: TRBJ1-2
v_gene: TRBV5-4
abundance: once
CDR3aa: CASSARDRGPGGGYTF
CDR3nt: TGTGCCAGCAGCGCGAGGGACAGGGGGCCGGGAGGTGGCTACACCTTC

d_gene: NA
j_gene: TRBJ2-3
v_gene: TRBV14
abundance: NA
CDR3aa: CASSHRVGPPPLYF
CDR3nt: TGTGCCAGCAGCCATAGGGTTGGCCCACCTCCATTGTATTTT

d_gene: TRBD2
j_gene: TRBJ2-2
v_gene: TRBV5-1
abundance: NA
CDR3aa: CASSATSGNTGELFF
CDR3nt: TGCGCCAGCAGCGCGACTAGCGGGAACACCGGGGAGCTGTTTTTT

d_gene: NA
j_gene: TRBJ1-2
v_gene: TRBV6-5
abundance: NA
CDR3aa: CASSYSSRGGRYGYTF
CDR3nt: TGTGCCAGCAGTTACTCGAGTAGGGGGGGACGTTATGGCTACACCTTC

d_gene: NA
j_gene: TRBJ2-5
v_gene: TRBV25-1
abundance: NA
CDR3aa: CASREVGETQYF
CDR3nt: TGTGCCAGCAGAGAGGTGGGGGAGACCCAGTACTTC

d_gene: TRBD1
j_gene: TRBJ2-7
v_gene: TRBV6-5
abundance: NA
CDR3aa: CASSYRDSYEQYF
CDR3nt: TGTGCCAGCAGTTACCGGGACAGCTACGAGCAGTACTTC

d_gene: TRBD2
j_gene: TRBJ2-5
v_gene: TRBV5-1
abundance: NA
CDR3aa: CASSSGGVRETQYF
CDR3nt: TGCGCCAGCAGCTCGGGGGGGGTCCGAGAGACCCAGTACTTC

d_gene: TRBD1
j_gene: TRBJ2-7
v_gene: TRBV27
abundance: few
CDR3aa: CASSLDRGSYEQYF
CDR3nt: TGTGCCAGCAGTTTGGACAGGGGGTCCTACGAGCAGTACTTC

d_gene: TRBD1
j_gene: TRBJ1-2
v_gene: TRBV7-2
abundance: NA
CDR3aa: CASRESGQAYGYTF
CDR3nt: TGTGCCAGCAGGGAGTCGGGACAGGCCTATGGCTACACCTTC

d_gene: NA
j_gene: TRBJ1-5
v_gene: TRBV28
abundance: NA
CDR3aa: CASSPPGADFSNQPQHF
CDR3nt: TGTGCCAGCAGCCCCCCCGGGGCCGATTTTAGCAATCAGCCCCAGCATTTT

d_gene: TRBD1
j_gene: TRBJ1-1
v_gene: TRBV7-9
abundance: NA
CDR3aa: CASSLVGTGSGEAFF
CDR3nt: TGTGCCAGCAGCTTAGTCGGGACAGGGTCGGGCGAAGCTTTCTTT

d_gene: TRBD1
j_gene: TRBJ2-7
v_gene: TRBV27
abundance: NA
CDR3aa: CASSPTGGLLLYEQYF
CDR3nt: TGTGCCAGCAGCCCGACAGGGGGCTTACTCCTCTACGAGCAGTACTTC

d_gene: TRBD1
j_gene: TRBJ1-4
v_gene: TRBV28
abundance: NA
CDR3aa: CASGTGGNEKLFF
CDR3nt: TGTGCCAGCGGGACAGGGGGTAATGAAAAACTGTTTTTT

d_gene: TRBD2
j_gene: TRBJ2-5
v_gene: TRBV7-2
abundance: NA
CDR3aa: CASSFGLAGGRETQYF
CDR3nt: TGTGCCAGCAGCTTCGGACTAGCGGGGGGGCGAGAGACCCAGTACTTC

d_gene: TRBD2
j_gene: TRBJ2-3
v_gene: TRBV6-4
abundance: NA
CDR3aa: CASREAGETDTQYF
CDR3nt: TGTGCCAGCCGAGAGGCGGGAGAGACAGATACGCAGTATTTT

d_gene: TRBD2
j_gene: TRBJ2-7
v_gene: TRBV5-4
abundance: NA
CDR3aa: CASSKGEGLDPPYF
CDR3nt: TGTGCCAGCAGCAAGGGGGAGGGACTAGACCCCCCATACTTC

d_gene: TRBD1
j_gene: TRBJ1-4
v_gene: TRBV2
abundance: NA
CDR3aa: CASGTGGWEKLFF
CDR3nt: TGTGCCAGCGGGACAGGGGGCTGGGAAAAACTGTTTTTT

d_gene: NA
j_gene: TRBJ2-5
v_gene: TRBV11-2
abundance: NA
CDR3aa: CASSPWRGQETQYF
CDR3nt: TGTGCCAGCAGCCCCTGGCGGGGCCAAGAGACCCAGTACTTC

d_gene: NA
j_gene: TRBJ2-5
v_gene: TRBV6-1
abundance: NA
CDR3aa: CASSESGERETQYF
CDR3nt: TGTGCCAGCAGTGAATCGGGGGAGCGGGAGACCCAGTACTTC

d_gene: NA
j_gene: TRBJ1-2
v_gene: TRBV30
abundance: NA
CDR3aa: CAWSVLLSGNYGYTF
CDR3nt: TGTGCCTGGAGTGTCCTACTTAGCGGTAACTATGGCTACACCTTC

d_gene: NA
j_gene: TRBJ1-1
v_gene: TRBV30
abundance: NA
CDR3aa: CAWSAAGGTEAFF
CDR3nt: TGTGCCTGGAGTGCCGCAGGTGGCACTGAAGCTTTCTTT

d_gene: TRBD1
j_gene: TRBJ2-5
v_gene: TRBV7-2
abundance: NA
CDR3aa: CASRSDRAHETQYF
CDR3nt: TGTGCCAGCAGATCGGACAGGGCTCACGAGACCCAGTACTTC

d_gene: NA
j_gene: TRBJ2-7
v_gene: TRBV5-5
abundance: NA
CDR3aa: CASSLDAGPAYEQYF
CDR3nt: TGTGCCAGCAGCTTGGATGCTGGCCCTGCCTACGAGCAGTACTTC

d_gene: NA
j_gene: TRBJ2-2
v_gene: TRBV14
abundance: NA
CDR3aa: CASSQDPHSNTGELFF
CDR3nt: TGTGCCAGCAGCCAAGATCCCCATTCGAACACCGGGGAGCTGTTTTTT

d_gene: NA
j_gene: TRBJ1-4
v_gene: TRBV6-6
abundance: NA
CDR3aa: CASSYLLDNEKLFF
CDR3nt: TGTGCCAGCAGTTACCTCTTGGATAATGAAAAACTGTTTTTT

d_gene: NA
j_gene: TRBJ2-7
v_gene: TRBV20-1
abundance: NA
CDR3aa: CSGDLTYEQYF
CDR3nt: TGCAGTGGGGACTTAACCTACGAGCAGTACTTC

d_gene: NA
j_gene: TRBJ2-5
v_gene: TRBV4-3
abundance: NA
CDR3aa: CASSQAPPGTGQETQYF
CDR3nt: TGCGCCAGCAGCCAAGCACCGCCAGGAACAGGGCAAGAGACCCAGTACTTC

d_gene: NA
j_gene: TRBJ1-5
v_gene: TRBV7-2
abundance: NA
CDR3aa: CASSLNSNQPQHF
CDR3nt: TGTGCCAGCAGCCTAAACAGCAATCAGCCCCAGCATTTT

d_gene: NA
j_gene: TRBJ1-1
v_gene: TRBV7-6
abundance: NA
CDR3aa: CASSLAPNTEAFF
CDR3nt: TGTGCCAGCAGCTTAGCGCCCAACACTGAAGCTTTCTTT

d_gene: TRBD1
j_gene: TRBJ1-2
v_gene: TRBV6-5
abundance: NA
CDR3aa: CASSYDRVSYGYTF
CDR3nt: TGTGCCAGCAGTTACGACAGGGTCTCCTATGGCTACACCTTC

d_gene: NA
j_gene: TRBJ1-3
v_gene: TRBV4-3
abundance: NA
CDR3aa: CASSQRRAGNTIYF
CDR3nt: TGCGCCAGCAGCCAACGACGGGCTGGAAACACCATATATTTT

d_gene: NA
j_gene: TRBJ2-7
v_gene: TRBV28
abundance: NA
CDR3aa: CASKEGSYEQYF
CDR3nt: TGTGCCAGCAAGGAGGGTTCCTACGAGCAGTACTTC

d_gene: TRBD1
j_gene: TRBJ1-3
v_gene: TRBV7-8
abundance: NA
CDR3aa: CASSLVGTGSGGNTIYF
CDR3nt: TGTGCCAGCAGCTTAGTTGGGACAGGGAGCGGTGGAAACACCATATATTTT

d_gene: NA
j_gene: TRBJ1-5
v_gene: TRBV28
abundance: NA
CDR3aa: CASRASNQPQHF
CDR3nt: TGTGCCAGCAGGGCTAGCAATCAGCCCCAGCATTTT

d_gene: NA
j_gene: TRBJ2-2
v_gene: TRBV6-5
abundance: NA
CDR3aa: CASSYPHGRNTGELFF
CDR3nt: TGTGCCAGCAGTTACCCCCACGGGAGGAACACCGGGGAGCTGTTTTTT

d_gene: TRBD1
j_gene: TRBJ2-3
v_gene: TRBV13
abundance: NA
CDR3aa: CASSFTKGTGSSDTQYF
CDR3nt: TGTGCCAGCAGCTTTACCAAGGGGACAGGGAGCTCGGATACGCAGTATTTT

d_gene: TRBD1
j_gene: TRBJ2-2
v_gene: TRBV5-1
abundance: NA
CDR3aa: CASSFGRGNGGELFF
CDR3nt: TGCGCCAGCAGCTTCGGCAGGGGGAATGGCGGGGAGCTGTTTTTT

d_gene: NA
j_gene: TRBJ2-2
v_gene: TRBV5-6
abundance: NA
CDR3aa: CASSLKTGIGTGELFF
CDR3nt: TGTGCCAGCAGCTTAAAAACAGGGATTGGAACCGGGGAGCTGTTTTTT

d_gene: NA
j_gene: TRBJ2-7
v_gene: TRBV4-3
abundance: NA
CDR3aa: CASSQESRDGYEQYF
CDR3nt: TGCGCCAGCAGCCAAGAGAGCAGGGACGGGTACGAGCAGTACTTC